The text below deals with one T cell receptor (beta chain). Its antigen is not known. This entry is derived from a study of OX40 agonist ivuxolimab in advanced cancers. For the study at large: Six ivuxolimab dose levels, 0.01 to 10 mg/kg, were given intravenously every 2 weeks. Overall study results and limits: Not determined was the antigen specificity of the expanded peripheral T cells. Both CD4+ and CD8+ T cell populations in blood had undergone clonal expansion by week 6 at 0.1 to 3.0 mg/kg.

V gave up 5 bases and J gave up 7 bases, with 22 bases separating them. Germline V gives CDR1 SGHNT, CDR2 YYREEE (reference sequence). The CDR3 covers 15 residues. Assay used: immunoSEQ multiplex PCR; TCRdb lists only in-frame clones, some missing. This sample has tens of thousands of clones, with roughly 80% found just once. V is TRBV5-4 and J is TRBJ2-7; weak D call: TRBD2 (6 bases). This sequence was found in an adult with an advanced solid tumor such as melanoma, head and neck, liver or kidney cancer. The input for sequencing was CD4+ or CD8+ T cells sorted from blood, taken in a trial of the OX40 agonist ivuxolimab. CDR3 residues: CASSFGPGMGGEQYF. CDR3 sequence (DNA): TGTGCCAGCAGTTTTGGTCCGGGAATGGGGGGTGAGCAGTACTTC.